The 30 T cell receptor beta chains below were found in one sample sequenced in a study of blood T cell repertoires in COVID-19. Here immunoSEQ multiplex PCR was the method, and the copy in TCRdb shows in-frame clones only, minus some. This table holds some 200,000 clones, 70% to 85% found once. The sequencing input was peripheral blood. These TCRs come from a woman of 80 years or more with COVID-19, enrolled during active disease.

The V gene is TRBV27, the J gene TRBJ1-2; 7 bases match TRBD1. Germline trimming cut 2 bases from V and 1 base from J; bases unmatched to any gene: 4. This CDR3 is built from 15 residues. Germline V gene data show CDR1 as MNHEY and CDR2 as SMNVEV (reference sequence). CDR3 nucleotide sequence: TGTGCCAGCAGTTTAGGGCAGGGGGGTAACTATGGCTACACCTTC. This encodes CASSLGQGGNYGYTF.

The chain joins TRBV5-4 to TRBJ1-1; D might be TRBD1 (6 bases). The CDR3 length is 15 residues. CDR1 is SGHNT and CDR2 is YYREEE in the germline V gene (reference sequence). V was shortened by 3 bases and J by 7 bases, with 19 bases between the two germline ends. The CDR3 DNA reads TGTGCCAGCAGCTCAGACACAGGGAGAGGGCGTGAAGCTTTCTTT. As protein: CASSSDTGRGREAFF.

The chain uses TRBV5-4 and TRBJ2-5, with TRBD2 identical over 11 bases. CDR1 SGHNT and CDR2 YYREEE come from the germline V gene (reference sequence). The CDR3 extends over 17 amino acids. J gave up 4 bases and V 2 bases, and 10 bases lay outside the gene matches. The chain's CDR3 is CASSFSGLAGGAETQYF. CDR3 coding DNA: TGTGCCAGCAGCTTTTCTGGGCTAGCGGGGGGTGCAGAGACCCAGTACTTC.

The chain couples TRBV19 to TRBJ1-6; TRBD1 matches at 7 bases. The CDR3 runs to 16 residues. CDR1 LNHDA and CDR2 SQIVND come from the germline V gene (reference sequence). The ends lost 4 bases at V and 5 bases at J; junction bases unmatched: 8. The CDR3 bases are TGTGCCAGTAGTAGGGGACAGACCCGAAATAATTCACCCCTCCACTTT. This sequence encodes CASSRGQTRNNSPLHF.

The rearrangement joins TRBV5-1 to TRBJ1-1; possible D gene TRBD1, 6 bases. The CDR3 length is 15 residues. Germline CDR1 and CDR2: SGHRS and YFSETQ. The V end was cut by 2 bases, the J end by 0 bases, with 11 bases between. As DNA, the CDR3 is TGCGCCAGCAGCTTTGGGGGCACTTTGAACACTGAAGCTTTCTTT. Its translation: CASSFGGTLNTEAFF. The full variable domain, completed using reference TRBV5-1 and TRBJ1-1, is KAGVTQTPRYLIKTRGQQVTLSCSPISGHRSVSWYQQTPGQGLQFLFEYFSETQRNKGNFPGRFSGRQFSNSRSEMNVSTLELGDSALYLCASSFGGTLNTEAFFGQGTRLTVV.

This chain connects TRBV7-9 to TRBJ1-2, with D perhaps TRBD1 (5 bases). This CDR3 region has 14 residues. Germline V gives CDR1 SEHNR, CDR2 FQNEAQ (reference sequence). V lost 5 bases, J lost 4 bases, and 14 bases lay in between. CDR3 bases: TGTGCCAGCAGCCCACGGGGGGGAAGCTATGGCTACACCTTC. Residues: CASSPRGGSYGYTF.

This clone was detected a few times. V usage is TRBV5-1 and J usage is TRBJ2-1, with D maybe TRBD1 (6 bases). Germline V gene data show CDR1 as SGHRS and CDR2 as YFSETQ. This CDR3 has 16 residues. V shed 0 bases and J shed 0 bases, with 10 bases lying between them. CDR3 amino acids: CASSLGTDLSYNEQFF. DNA of the CDR3: TGCGCCAGCAGCTTGGGGACAGACCTCTCCTACAATGAGCAGTTCTTC.

The rearrangement joins TRBV16 to TRBJ1-2, with D possibly being TRBD1 (5 bases). The V gene's germline CDR1 is KGHSY and CDR2 FQNENV. The CDR3 is made up of 12 amino acids. Trimming removed 5 bases at V and 8 bases at J, with 12 bases between. CDR3 protein: CASSSNRLGYTF. CDR3 DNA: TGTGCCAGCAGCTCGAACAGGCTCGGCTACACCTTC.

The gene calls are TRBV10-2 and TRBJ2-3; no definite D call. The CDR3 runs to 15 residues. V was shortened by 1 base and J by 5 bases, with 13 bases between the two germline ends. Germline CDR1 WSHSY, CDR2 SAAADI. Here the CDR3 reads CASSEFPLYVDTQYF. The CDR3 DNA reads TGCGCCAGCAGTGAGTTCCCACTCTATGTAGATACGCAGTATTTT.

The gene calls are TRBV4-1 and TRBJ1-1; D may be TRBD1 (5 bases). Germline-derived CDR1 and CDR2 are MGHRA and YSYEKL. The CDR3 extends over 14 amino acids. The germline V and J ends were trimmed by 1 base and 1 base, with 7 bases remaining between them. In DNA, the CDR3 is TGCGCCAGCAGCCAAGTAGGGGAGAACACTGAAGCTTTCTTT. Protein product: CASSQVGENTEAFF.

J is TRBJ1-2 and V is TRBV5-1; D gene uncertain. V lost 4 bases to trimming and J lost 7 bases, with 11 bases between them. The CDR3 runs 12 residues. CDR1 SGHRS and CDR2 YFSETQ come from the germline V gene. CDR3 DNA: TGCGCCAGCAGCGATGCCCGAGGTGGCTACACCTTC. Protein: CASSDARGGYTF.

The chain carries TRBV29-1 and TRBJ2-2, with 9 bases aligning to TRBD1. Germline CDR1 and CDR2: SQVTM and ANQGSEA. This CDR3 is built from 17 residues. The ends lost 2 bases at V and 3 bases at J; junction bases unmatched: 10. The CDR3 DNA sequence: TGCAGCGTTGAAACCCCCGCAGACAGGGGGGACACCGGGGAGCTGTTTTTT. Translating it yields CSVETPADRGDTGELFF.

The chain couples TRBV12-5 to TRBJ2-7; 9 bases are a match to TRBD1. Germline CDR1 is LGHNT and CDR2 is FRNRAP. The V gene end was trimmed by 6 bases and the J gene end by 0 bases; junction bases not matched to a gene: 3. The CDR3 totals 14 residues. CDR3 DNA: TGTGCTAGTGGGCGGGGACAGGGCTCCTACGAGCAGTACTTC. Translation: CASGRGQGSYEQYF. Drawing the rest from reference TRBV12-5 and TRBJ2-7, the complete variable domain is DARVTQTPRHKVTEMGQEVTMRCQPILGHNTVFWYRQTMMQGLELLAYFRNRAPLDDSGMPKDRFSAEMPDATLATLKIQPSEPRDSAVYFCASGRGQGSYEQYFGPGTRLTVT.

The rearrangement links TRBV25-1 to TRBJ1-1; D is possibly TRBD1 (6 bases). Germline assignment: CDR1 MGHDK and CDR2 SYGVNS. The CDR3 spans 15 residues. Trimming cost V 4 bases and J 5 bases, with 17 bases left between them. The CDR3 sequence: CASSGGRGWGTEAFF. CDR3 DNA: TGTGCCAGCAGTGGCGGCAGGGGATGGGGGACTGAAGCTTTCTTT.

This chain links TRBV6-5 with TRBJ2-6; weak D call: TRBD2 (6 bases). This CDR3 region has 13 residues. The germline V gene has CDR1 MNHEY and CDR2 SVGAGI. The V end lost 8 bases, the J end lost 4 bases, and 9 bases lay between the germline ends. CDR3 sequence: CASGTPGANVLTF. CDR3 coding DNA: TGTGCCAGCGGGACTCCCGGGGCCAACGTCCTGACTTTC.

This clone was picked up a small number of times. The chain is built from TRBV5-5 and TRBJ2-5; TRBD1 might be the D (5 bases). V lost 6 bases and J lost 3, with 15 bases in between. Germline V lookup: CDR1 SGHKS, CDR2 YYEKEE (reference sequence). The CDR3 runs to 14 residues. The CDR3 spells CASTVGGAEETQYF. The CDR3 DNA reads TGTGCCAGCACGGTCGGTGGGGCCGAAGAGACCCAGTACTTC.

The chain couples TRBV3-1 (or the pseudogene TRBV3-2) to TRBJ1-4, with a possible D match to TRBD1 (6 bases). V dropped 5 bases and J dropped 8 bases, with 18 bases sitting between them. The germline CDR1 and CDR2 sequences are LGHDT and YNNKEL (reference sequence). CDR3 size: 15 residues. CDR3 sequence: CASSWVVAGDEKLFF. DNA of the CDR3: TGTGCCAGCAGCTGGGTAGTGGCAGGGGACGAAAAACTGTTTTTT.

The chain links TRBV19 to TRBJ1-2; the match to TRBD1 covers 9 bases. CDR1 is LNHDA, CDR2 SQIVND, per germline (reference sequence). This CDR3 is 13 amino acids long. V shed 4 bases, J shed 8 bases, and the junction held 5 bases outside the gene matches. The CDR3 reads CASSKQGAQGYTF. Here the CDR3 DNA reads TGTGCCAGTAGTAAACAGGGGGCGCAGGGCTACACCTTC.

This clone appeared a few times. This sequence joins TRBV4-1 and TRBJ1-5, with TRBD1 matching over 8 bases. V lost 7 bases to trimming and J lost 7 bases; unmatched junction nucleotides: 9. The CDR3 contains 14 residues. Germline assignment: CDR1 MGHRA and CDR2 YSYEKL. The CDR3 region has the DNA TGCGCCAGCACCGCCGACAGGGGTACCCAGCCCCAGCATTTT. It translates to CASTADRGTQPQHF.

The chain recombines TRBV7-3 with TRBJ2-2; tentatively, D is TRBD1 (5 bases). The CDR3 spans 14 residues. CDR1 and CDR2 (germline): SGHTA, FQGTGA. V lost 3 bases and J 7 bases, leaving 12 bases between the germline ends. In DNA, the CDR3 is TGTGCCAGCAGCTTTTCAGGGTCCGGCGGGGAGCTGTTTTTT. This encodes CASSFSGSGGELFF.

This clone showed up just a few times. The chain recombines TRBV2 with TRBJ2-1; no definite D call. Trimming left V 3 bases short and J 6 bases short, with 15 bases between. From germline, CDR1 is SNHLY and CDR2 FYNNEI. The CDR3 covers 15 residues. As DNA, the CDR3 is TGTGCCAGCAGTGAGACTCCCGGCCCCGTCAATGAGCAGTTCTTC. Translation: CASSETPGPVNEQFF.

The rearrangement joins TRBV6-6 to TRBJ2-7, with D unresolved. Trimming took 2 bases from V and 3 from J, leaving 11 bases between them. Germline V gene data show CDR1 as MNHNY and CDR2 as SVGAGI (reference sequence). CDR3 length equals 14 residues. DNA for the CDR3: TGTGCCAGCAGTTACGCCGACTCTGTCTACGAGCAGTACTTC. Encoded protein: CASSYADSVYEQYF.

V usage is TRBV2 and J usage is TRBJ1-4, with D hard to call. The CDR3 is made up of 13 amino acids. V was cut by 4 bases and J by 4 bases, with 7 bases left in between. The germline V gene has CDR1 SNHLY and CDR2 FYNNEI. Here the CDR3 DNA reads TGTGCCAGCAGTGGCCTGAGTAATGAAAAACTGTTTTTT. Translating gives CASSGLSNEKLFF.

This chain connects TRBV9 to TRBJ2-1; TRBD2 matches 10 bases. Looked up from germline, CDR1 is SGDLS and CDR2 is YYNGEE. The CDR3 extends over 15 amino acids. After removal of 2 bases from V and 8 bases from J, the junction contained 7 bases not matched to a gene. This CDR3 is CASSVMLAGVDEQFF. Here the CDR3 DNA reads TGTGCCAGCAGCGTGATGCTAGCGGGAGTCGATGAGCAGTTCTTC. Full variable domain (rest looked up from reference TRBV9 and TRBJ2-1): DSGVTQTPKHLITATGQRVTLRCSPRSGDLSVYWYQQSLDQGLQFLIQYYNGEERAKGNILERFSAQQFPDLHSELNLSSLELGDSALYFCASSVMLAGVDEQFFGPGTRLTVL.

The rearrangement uses TRBV7-9 and TRBJ1-3; D is undetermined. In germline, CDR1 is SEHNR, CDR2 FQNEAQ (reference sequence). This CDR3 contains 14 residues. V lost 5 bases, J lost 9 bases, and 17 bases lay in between. CDR3 coding DNA: TGTGCCAGCAGCCCGAGTGGAGGGCGGGGCACCATATATTTT. It codes for CASSPSGGRGTIYF. The full variable domain, in which reference TRBV7-9 and TRBJ1-3 provide the parts outside the CDR3, is DTGVSQNPRHKITKRGQNVTFRCDPISEHNRLYWYRQTLGQGPEFLTYFQNEAQLEKSRLLSDRFSAERPKGSFSTLEIQRTEQGDSAMYLCASSPSGGRGTIYFGEGSWLTVV.

The rearrangement uses TRBV18 and TRBJ1-2; 8 bases fit TRBD1. The CDR3 has 17 amino acids. Trimming cost V 3 bases and J 3 bases; bases outside gene matches: 12. The germline CDR1 and CDR2 sequences are KGHSH and LQKENI. CDR3 protein: CASSPTGEPSGYYGYTF. The CDR3 bases are TGTGCCAGCTCACCGACAGGGGAGCCATCAGGCTACTATGGCTACACCTTC.

The V call is TRBV6-5, the J call TRBJ1-1, with a weak D call TRBD1 (6 bases). The germline gives CDR1 MNHEY, CDR2 SVGAGI. Trimming stripped 1 base from V and 0 bases from J, with 12 bases between. The CDR3 is made up of 16 amino acids. In nucleotides, the CDR3 is TGTGCCAGCAGTTACTTCGGGGGGCGTTTGAACACTGAAGCTTTCTTT. It is translated as CASSYFGGRLNTEAFF.

The V and J genes are TRBV6-5 and TRBJ2-1, with TRBD1 identical over 8 bases. Germline V gene lookup returns CDR1 MNHEY and CDR2 SVGAGI. This CDR3 has 15 residues. The trim removed 6 bases at V and 4 bases at J, leaving 8 bases unmatched. CDR3 protein: CASSQDRGSYNEQFF. The CDR3 region has the DNA TGTGCCAGCAGCCAAGACAGGGGTTCGTACAATGAGCAGTTCTTC.

The rearrangement uses TRBV5-1 and TRBJ2-2; D is unclear. Germline assignment: CDR1 SGHRS and CDR2 YFSETQ. This CDR3 region has 19 residues. Trimming removed 7 bases from V and 2 bases from J, with 27 bases in between. CDR3 sequence: CASPSLSSPQANNTGELFF. CDR3 bases: TGCGCCAGCCCCAGCTTGTCATCCCCACAAGCGAATAACACCGGGGAGCTGTTTTTT.

This clone was detected a few times. V and J are TRBV5-5 and TRBJ1-5, with D unresolved. The CDR3 has 17 amino acids. The V end lost 2 bases, the J end lost 1 base, and 16 bases lay between the germline ends. CDR1 is SGHKS and CDR2 is YYEKEE in the germline V gene (reference sequence). The CDR3 region has the DNA TGTGCCAGCAGCTTTGGCAGGAGGATGGGCAGCAATCAGCCCCAGCATTTT. Encoded protein: CASSFGRRMGSNQPQHF.